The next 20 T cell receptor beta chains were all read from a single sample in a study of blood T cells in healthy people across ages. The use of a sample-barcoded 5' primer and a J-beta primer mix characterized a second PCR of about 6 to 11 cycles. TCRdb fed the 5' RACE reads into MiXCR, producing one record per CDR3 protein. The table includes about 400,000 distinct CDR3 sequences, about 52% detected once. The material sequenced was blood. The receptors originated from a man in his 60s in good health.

The chain's CDR3 is CSATGTGRTDTQYF. CDR3 in DNA: TGCAGTGCTACGGGGACAGGGAGAACAGATACGCAGTATTTT. V usage is TRBV20-1 and J usage is TRBJ2-3; 9 bases are a match to TRBD1. Germline V gene lookup returns CDR1 DFQATT and CDR2 SNEGSKA (reference sequence). After removal of 4 bases from V and 3 bases from J, the junction contained 5 bases not matched to a gene. The CDR3 consists of 14 residues.

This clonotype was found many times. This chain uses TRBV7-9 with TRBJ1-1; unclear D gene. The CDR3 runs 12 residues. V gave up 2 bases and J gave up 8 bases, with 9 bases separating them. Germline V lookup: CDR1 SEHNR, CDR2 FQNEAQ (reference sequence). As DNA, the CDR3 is TGTGCCAGCAGCTTAAGGCAGGTCGAAGCTTTCTTT. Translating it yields CASSLRQVEAFF.

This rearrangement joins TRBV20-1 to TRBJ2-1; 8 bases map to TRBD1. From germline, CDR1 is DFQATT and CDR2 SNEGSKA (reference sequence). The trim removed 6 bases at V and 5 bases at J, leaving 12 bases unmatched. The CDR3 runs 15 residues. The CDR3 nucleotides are TGCAGTGCAGTTTCGACAGGGGAGACCCACAATGAGCAGTTCTTC. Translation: CSAVSTGETHNEQFF.

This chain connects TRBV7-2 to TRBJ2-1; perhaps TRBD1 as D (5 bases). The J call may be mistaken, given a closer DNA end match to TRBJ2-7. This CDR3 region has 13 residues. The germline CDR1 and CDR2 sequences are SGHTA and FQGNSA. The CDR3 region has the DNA TGTGCCAGCAGCCGACAGCGCCCCAATGAGCAGTACTTC. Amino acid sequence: CASSRQRPNEQYF.

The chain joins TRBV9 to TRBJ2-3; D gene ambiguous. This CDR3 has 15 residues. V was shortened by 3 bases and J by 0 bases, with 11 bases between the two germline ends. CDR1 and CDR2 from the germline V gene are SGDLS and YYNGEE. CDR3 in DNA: TGTGCCAGCAGCGAGGACGGAGCTAGCACAGATACGCAGTATTTT. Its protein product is CASSEDGASTDTQYF. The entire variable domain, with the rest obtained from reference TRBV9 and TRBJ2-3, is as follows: DSGVTQTPKHLITATGQRVTLRCSPRSGDLSVYWYQQSLDQGLQFLIQYYNGEERAKGNILERFSAQQFPDLHSELNLSSLELGDSALYFCASSEDGASTDTQYFGPGTRLTVL.

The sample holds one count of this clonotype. For the CDR3, the DNA is TGCGCCAGCAGCCTCACCGGGACTAGCGGCACAGATACGCAGTATTTT. This codes for CASSLTGTSGTDTQYF. The rearrangement uses TRBV5-1 and TRBJ2-3, with TRBD2 matching 10 bases. V was pared by 4 bases and J by 1 base, with 6 bases of the junction left unmatched. CDR1 and CDR2 from the germline V gene are SGHRS and YFSETQ. The CDR3 consists of 16 residues.

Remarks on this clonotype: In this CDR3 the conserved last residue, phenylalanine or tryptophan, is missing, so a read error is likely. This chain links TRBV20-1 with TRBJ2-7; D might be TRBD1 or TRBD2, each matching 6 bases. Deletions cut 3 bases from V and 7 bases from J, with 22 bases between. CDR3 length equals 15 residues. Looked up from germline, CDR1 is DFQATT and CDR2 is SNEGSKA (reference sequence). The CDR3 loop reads CSASDRLGGLGEQYL. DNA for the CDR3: TGCAGTGCTAGTGACCGACTGGGGGGCCTGGGGGAGCAGTACTTA.

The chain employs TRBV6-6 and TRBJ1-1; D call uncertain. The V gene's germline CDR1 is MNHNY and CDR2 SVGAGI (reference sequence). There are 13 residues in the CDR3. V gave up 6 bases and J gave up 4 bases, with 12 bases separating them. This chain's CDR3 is CASSQLLSTEAFF. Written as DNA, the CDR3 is TGTGCCAGCAGCCAACTACTCTCCACTGAAGCTTTCTTT.

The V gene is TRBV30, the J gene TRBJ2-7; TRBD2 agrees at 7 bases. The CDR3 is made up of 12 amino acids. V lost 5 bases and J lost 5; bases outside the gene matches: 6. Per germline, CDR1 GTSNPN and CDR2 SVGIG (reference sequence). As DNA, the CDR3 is TGTGCCTGGGCCGGACTAGACAACGAGCAGTACTTC. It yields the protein CAWAGLDNEQYF. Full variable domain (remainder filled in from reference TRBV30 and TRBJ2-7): SQTIHQWPATLVQPVGSPLSLECTVEGTSNPNLYWYRQAAGRGLQLLFYSVGIGQISSEVPQNLSASRPQDRQFILSSKKLLLSDSGFYLCAWAGLDNEQYFGPGTRLTVT.

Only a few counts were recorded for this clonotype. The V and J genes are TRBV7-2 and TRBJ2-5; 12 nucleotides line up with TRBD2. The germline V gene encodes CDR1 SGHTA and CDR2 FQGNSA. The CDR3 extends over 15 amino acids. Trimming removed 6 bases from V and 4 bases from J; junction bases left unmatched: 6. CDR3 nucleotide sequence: TGTGCCAGCAGGATGACTAGCGGGAGTTTAGAGACCCAGTACTTC. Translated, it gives CASRMTSGSLETQYF.

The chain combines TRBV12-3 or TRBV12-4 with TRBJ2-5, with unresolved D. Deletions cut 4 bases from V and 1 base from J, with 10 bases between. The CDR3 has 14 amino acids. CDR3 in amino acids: CASSSRVGQETQYF. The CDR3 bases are TGTGCCAGCAGTTCCCGGGTGGGCCAAGAGACCCAGTACTTC.

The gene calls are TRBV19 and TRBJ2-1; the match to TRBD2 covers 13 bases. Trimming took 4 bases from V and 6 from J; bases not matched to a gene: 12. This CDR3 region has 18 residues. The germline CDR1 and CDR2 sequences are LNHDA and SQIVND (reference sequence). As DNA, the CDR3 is TGTGCCAGTAGTAGGGCACCGGGACTAGCGGGACTCAGCAATGAGCAGTTCTTC. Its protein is CASSRAPGLAGLSNEQFF.

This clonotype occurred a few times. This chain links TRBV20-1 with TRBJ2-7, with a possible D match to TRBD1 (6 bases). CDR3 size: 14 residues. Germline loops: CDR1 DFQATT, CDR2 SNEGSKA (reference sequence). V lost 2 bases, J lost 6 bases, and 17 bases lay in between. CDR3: CSARPRGQRGEQYF. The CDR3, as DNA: TGCAGTGCTAGACCCCGCGGACAGAGAGGCGAGCAGTACTTC.

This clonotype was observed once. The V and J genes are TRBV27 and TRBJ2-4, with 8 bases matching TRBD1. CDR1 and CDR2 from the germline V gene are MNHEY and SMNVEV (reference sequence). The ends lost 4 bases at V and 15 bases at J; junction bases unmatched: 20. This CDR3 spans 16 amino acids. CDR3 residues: CASSSAQGAIRYERYF. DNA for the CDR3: TGTGCCAGCAGTTCAGCGCAGGGGGCGATTAGATACGAGCGGTACTTC.

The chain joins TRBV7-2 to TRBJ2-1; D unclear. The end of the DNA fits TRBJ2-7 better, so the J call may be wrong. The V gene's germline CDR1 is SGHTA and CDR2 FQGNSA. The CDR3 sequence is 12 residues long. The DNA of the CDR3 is TGTGCCAGCAGCTTAACGGCGACCGAGCAGTACTTC. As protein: CASSLTATEQYF.

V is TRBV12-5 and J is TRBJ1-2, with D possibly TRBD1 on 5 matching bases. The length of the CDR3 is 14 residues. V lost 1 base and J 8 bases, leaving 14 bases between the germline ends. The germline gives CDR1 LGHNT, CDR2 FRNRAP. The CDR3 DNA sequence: TGTGCTAGTGGTTTGGACCCGACAGACGGGGGCTACACCTTC. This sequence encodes CASGLDPTDGGYTF.

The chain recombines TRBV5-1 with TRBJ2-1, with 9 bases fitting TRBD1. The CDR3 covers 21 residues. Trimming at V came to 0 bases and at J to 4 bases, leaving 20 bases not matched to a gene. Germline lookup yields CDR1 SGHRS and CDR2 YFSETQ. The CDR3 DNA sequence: TGCGCCAGCAGCTTGGGCCTCCGGGACAGGGCCTCCTCCGCGGGGTACAATGAGCAGTTCTTC. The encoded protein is CASSLGLRDRASSAGYNEQFF.

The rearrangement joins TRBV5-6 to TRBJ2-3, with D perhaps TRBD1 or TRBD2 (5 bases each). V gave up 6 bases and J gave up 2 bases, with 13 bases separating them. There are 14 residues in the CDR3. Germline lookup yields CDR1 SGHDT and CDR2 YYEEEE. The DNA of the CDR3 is TGTGCCAGCAACTCCCTGGGGGACACAGATACGCAGTATTTT. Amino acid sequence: CASNSLGDTDTQYF.

The CDR3 DNA reads TGTGCCAGCAGCTTACCGGGACTAGATTCGTGGCAGTACTTC. It translates to CASSLPGLDSWQYF. The chain links TRBV7-2 to TRBJ2-5, with 8 bases matching TRBD2. Germline CDR1 SGHTA, CDR2 FQGNSA. This CDR3 region has 14 residues. Germline trimming cut 2 bases from V and 11 bases from J; bases unmatched to any gene: 10.

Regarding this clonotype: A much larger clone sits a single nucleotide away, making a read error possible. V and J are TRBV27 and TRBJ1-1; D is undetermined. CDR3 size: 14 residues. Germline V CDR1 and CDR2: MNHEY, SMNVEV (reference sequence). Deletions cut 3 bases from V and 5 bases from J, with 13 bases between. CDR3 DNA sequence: TGTGCCAGCAGTTTTAGCCGGTTTGAGACTGAAGCTTTCTTT. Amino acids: CASSFSRFETEAFF.